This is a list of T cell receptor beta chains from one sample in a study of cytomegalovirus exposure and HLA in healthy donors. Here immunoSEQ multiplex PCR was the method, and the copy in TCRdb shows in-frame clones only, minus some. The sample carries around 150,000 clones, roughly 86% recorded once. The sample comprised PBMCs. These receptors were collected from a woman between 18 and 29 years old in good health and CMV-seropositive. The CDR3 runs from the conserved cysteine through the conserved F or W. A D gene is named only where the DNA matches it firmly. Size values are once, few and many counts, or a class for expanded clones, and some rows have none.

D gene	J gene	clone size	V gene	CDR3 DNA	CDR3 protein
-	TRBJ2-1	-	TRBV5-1	TGCGCCAGCAGCTTGTCGGCTAGCGAATCCTACAATGAGCAGTTCTTC	CASSLSASESYNEQFF
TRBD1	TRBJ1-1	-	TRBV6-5	TGTGCCAGCAGTTACCCGGGACAGGGTGGGATTGCTTTCTTT	CASSYPGQGGIAFF
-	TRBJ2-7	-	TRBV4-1	TGCGCCAGCAGCCTTGGGTCAGGATCCACCTACGAGCAGTACTTC	CASSLGSGSTYEQYF
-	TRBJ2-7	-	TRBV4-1	TGCGCCAGCAGCCAAGATCCCCAGGGGATCCTCTACGAGCAGTACTTC	CASSQDPQGILYEQYF
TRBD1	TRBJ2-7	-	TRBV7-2	TGTGCCAGCAGCTGGACAGGGCTGAGCTCCTACGAGCAGTACTTC	CASSWTGLSSYEQYF
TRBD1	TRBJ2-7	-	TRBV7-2	TGTGCCAGCAAGGGACCGGGACAGAGACCCTACGAGCAGTACTTC	CASKGPGQRPYEQYF
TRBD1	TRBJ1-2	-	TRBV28	TGTGCCAGCAGTCTACAGGGGGGCGTGTATGGCTACACCTTC	CASSLQGGVYGYTF
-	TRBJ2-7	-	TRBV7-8	TGTGCCAGCAGCTTAGGGGGAAGGGGATGGATCTACGAGCAGTACTTC	CASSLGGRGWIYEQYF
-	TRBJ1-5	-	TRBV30	TGTGCCTGGAGTGTATGGACAAGAAATCAGCCCCAGCATTTT	CAWSVWTRNQPQHF
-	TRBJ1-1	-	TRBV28	TGTGCCAGCAGCTTGGACAGAAAAGCTTTCTTT	CASSLDRKAFF
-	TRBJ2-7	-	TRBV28	TGTGCCAGCAGTTTCCAGCGGGCCGGAGCCTACGAGCAGTACTTC	CASSFQRAGAYEQYF
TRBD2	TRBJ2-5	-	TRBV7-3	TGTGCCAGCAGCTTCGACGGGAGGGCCGGTGAGACCCAGTACTTC	CASSFDGRAGETQYF
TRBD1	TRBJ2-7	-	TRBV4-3	TGCGCCAGCAGCCAAGATGGGACAGGGGCTTCCTACGAGCAGTACTTC	CASSQDGTGASYEQYF
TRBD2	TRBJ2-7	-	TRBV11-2	TGTGCCAGCAGCTTAGTTAGCGGGGCCGCCTACGAGCAGTACTTC	CASSLVSGAAYEQYF
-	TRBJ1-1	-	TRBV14	TGTGCCAGCAGCCAACAGGGATACTCTGAAGCTTTCTTT	CASSQQGYSEAFF
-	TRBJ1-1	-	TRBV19	TGTGCCAGTAGTATCCTGCGCAGGGTAAACACTGAAGCTTTCTTT	CASSILRRVNTEAFF
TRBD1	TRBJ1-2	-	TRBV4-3	TGCGCCAGCAGCGAAGGTACCGGGGACAGGGTGTACGGCTACACCTTC	CASSEGTGDRVYGYTF
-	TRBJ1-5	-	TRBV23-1	TGCGCCAGCAGTCAAATCCCGGCGGGGTATAACAATCAGCCCCAGCATTTT	CASSQIPAGYNNQPQHF
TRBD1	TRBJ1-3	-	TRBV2	TGTGCCAGCAGTTTGGAAGGGGGCAGCTCTGGAAACACCATATATTTT	CASSLEGGSSGNTIYF
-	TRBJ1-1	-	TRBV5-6	TGTGCCAGCAGCTTTGCGGGAACTGAAGCTTTCTTT	CASSFAGTEAFF
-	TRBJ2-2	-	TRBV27	TGTGCCAGCAGTTCTATTAGTCTTACCACCACCGGGGAGCTGTTTTTT	CASSSISLTTTGELFF
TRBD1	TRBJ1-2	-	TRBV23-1	TGCGCCAGCAGTCAGCCGGCTGTTCCGGGACAGTCCTATGGCTACACCTTC	CASSQPAVPGQSYGYTF
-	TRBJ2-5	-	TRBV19	TGTGCCAGTAGAAACAGGGTTGGTGAGACCCAGTACTTC	CASRNRVGETQYF
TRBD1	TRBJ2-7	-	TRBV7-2	TGTGCCAGCAGCCAAAGCCGGGACAGTAGGGCTCAGTACTTC	CASSQSRDSRAQYF
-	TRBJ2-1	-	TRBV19	TGTGCCAGTAGCCTCGACAGCTACAATGAGCAGTTCTTC	CASSLDSYNEQFF
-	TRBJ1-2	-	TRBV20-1	TGCAGTGCTAGGCACAGCTATGGCTACACCTTC	CSARHSYGYTF
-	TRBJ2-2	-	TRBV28	TGTGCCAGCAGTCCCGCACTGCACACCGGGGAGCTGTTTTTT	CASSPALHTGELFF
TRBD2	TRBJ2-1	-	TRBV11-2	TGTGCCAGCAGCTACTTCGGGTCGACTAGCGGGTTTTACAATGAGCAGTTCTTC	CASSYFGSTSGFYNEQFF
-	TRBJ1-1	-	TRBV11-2	TGTGCCAGCAGCTGGGCCGCCAAGGCGGGAACTGAAGCTTTCTTT	CASSWAAKAGTEAFF
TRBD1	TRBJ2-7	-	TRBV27	TGTGCCAGCAGTGTTGGGACAGGGGGCCTCGAGCAGTACTTC	CASSVGTGGLEQYF
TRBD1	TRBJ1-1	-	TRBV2	TGTGCCAGCCGCCCCGGAAGGGGACAGGGGGCTGTAGGGACTGAAGCTTTCTTT	CASRPGRGQGAVGTEAFF
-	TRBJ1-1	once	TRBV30	TGTGCCTGGAGTTCGGGGAGCACTGAAGCTTTCTTT	CAWSSGSTEAFF
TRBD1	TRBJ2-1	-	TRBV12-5	TGTGCTAGTGGCCCCCTGGGATCGATCATAGACAGGGCTTTTTCCTACAATGAGCAGTTCTTC	CASGPLGSIIDRAFSYNEQFF
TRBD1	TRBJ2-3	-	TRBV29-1	TGCAGCGTTGTAGACAGGGTAACGCAGTATTTT	CSVVDRVTQYF
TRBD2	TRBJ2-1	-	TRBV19	TGTGCCAGTAGTGCACCGGGACTAGCTTACAATGAGCAGTTCTTC	CASSAPGLAYNEQFF
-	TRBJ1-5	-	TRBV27	TGTGCCAGCAGGGCCACAGGTGGGAATCAGCCCCAGCATTTT	CASRATGGNQPQHF
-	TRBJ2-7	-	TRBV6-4	TGTGCCAGCGGGGAAAGGGGACTGCAACACCACGAGCAGTACTTC	CASGERGLQHHEQYF
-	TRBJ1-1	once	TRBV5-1	TGCGCCAGCAAGCCGTCCGGGGGTAACACTGAAGCTTTCTTT	CASKPSGGNTEAFF
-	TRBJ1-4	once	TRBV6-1	TGTGCCAGCAGTGAAATTCCGGAAAAACTGTTTTTT	CASSEIPEKLFF
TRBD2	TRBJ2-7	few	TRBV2	TGTGCCAGCAGTGACCCGGGAGGGCCTAGTGACGAGCAGTACTTC	CASSDPGGPSDEQYF
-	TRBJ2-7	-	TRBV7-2	TGTGCCAGCAGCTCATTCCCTTCCAGCTCCTACGAGCAGTACTTC	CASSSFPSSSYEQYF
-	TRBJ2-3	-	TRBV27	TGTGCCAGCAGTTTGCGCGGGGCGACAGATACGCAGTATTTT	CASSLRGATDTQYF
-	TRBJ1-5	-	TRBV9	TGTGCCAGCAGCGTATATCGATCGGGGCAGCCCCAGCATTTT	CASSVYRSGQPQHF
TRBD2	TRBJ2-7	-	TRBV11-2	TGTGCCAGCAGCTTACCCGGCGGACTAGCGGGAAGGTACGAGCAGTACTTC	CASSLPGGLAGRYEQYF
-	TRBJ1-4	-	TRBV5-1	TGCGCCAGCAGCTCCAGACCGACAGTTGTGAGTGAAAAACTGTTTTTT	CASSSRPTVVSEKLFF
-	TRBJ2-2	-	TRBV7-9	TGTGCCAGCAGCTTAGATCAGACGGGAAGGAACACCGGGGAGCTGTTTTTT	CASSLDQTGRNTGELFF
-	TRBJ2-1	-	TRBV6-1	TGTGCCAGCAGTGGCGCCCCTCGAGATTGGCAGGTATCCTACAATGAGCAGTTCTTC	CASSGAPRDWQVSYNEQFF
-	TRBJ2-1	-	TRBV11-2	TGTGCCAGCAGGCCGGGGGTTTCTGGAGATGAGCAGTTCTTC	CASRPGVSGDEQFF
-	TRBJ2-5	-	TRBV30	TGTGCCTGGAGTCCAGGGGAAAAGACCCAGTACTTC	CAWSPGEKTQYF
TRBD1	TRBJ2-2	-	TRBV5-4	TGTGCCAGCAGCACCGGGACAGGGGGTACCGGGGAGCTGTTTTTT	CASSTGTGGTGELFF
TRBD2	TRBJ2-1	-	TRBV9	TGTGCCAGCAGCCCGTGGGAGGGGACTGGGGACAATGAGCAGTTCTTC	CASSPWEGTGDNEQFF
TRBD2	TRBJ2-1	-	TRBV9	TGTGCCAGCAGCGGCGAGGGACTAGCGGCCTCCTACAATGAGCAGTTCTTC	CASSGEGLAASYNEQFF
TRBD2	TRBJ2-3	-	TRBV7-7	TGTGCTAGCAGCTTGGGACTAGCGGGAGGCAGAGATACGCAGTATTTT	CASSLGLAGGRDTQYF
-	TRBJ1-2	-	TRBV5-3	TGTGCCAGAAGCTTCGGCAGGGCCGCAGGCTACACCTTC	CARSFGRAAGYTF
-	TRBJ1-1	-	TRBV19	TGTGCCAGTAGAACCAGTACAGGGCGGAACACTGAAGCTTTCTTT	CASRTSTGRNTEAFF
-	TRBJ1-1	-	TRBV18	TGTGCCAGCTCACCCCCTAGTCGCACTGAAGCTTTCTTT	CASSPPSRTEAFF
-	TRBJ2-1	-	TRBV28	TGTGCCAGCAGTTTATCGATTCTGGGGAGAGGGGAGCAGTTCTTC	CASSLSILGRGEQFF
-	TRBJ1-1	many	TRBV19	TGTGCCAGTAGCCCCACATTGAACACTGAAGCTTTCTTT	CASSPTLNTEAFF
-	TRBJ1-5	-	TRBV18	TGTGCCAGCTCACCAATGGCTTGGGACGGGGGAGATCAGCCCCAGCATTTT	CASSPMAWDGGDQPQHF